The present TCR beta chain was sequenced within a study of T cell responses to AZD1222 COVID-19 vaccine. Study-wide findings and caveats: The donor group comprised mostly white British people and more females; the analysis possibly underestimated clonal diversity. Across the whole spike, CD4 TCRs peaked at regions 160-218 and 743-854. At study baseline, merely over 5 AZD1222 recipients were seropositive.

The protocol was immunoSEQ multiplex PCR, while the TCRdb copy is restricted to in-frame clones and leaves out a portion. Of about 150,000 clones in the sample, approximately 92% were seen once. Pooled together were second doses at about 4 or about 12 weeks. The CDR3 spans 15 residues. V was clipped by 1 base and J by 0 bases, with 7 bases between them. Germline V gene sequence: CDR1 SGHVS, CDR2 FQNEAQ. Notes on this clone: Its specificity is unknown.

The rearrangement uses TRBV7-8 and TRBJ1-5; D remains ambiguous. The sequencing used peripheral blood, collected 28 days after the second AZD1222 dose. The TCR originated in an adult who received the AZD1222 COVID-19 vaccine. Here the CDR3 reads CASSLGAGSNQPQHF. CDR3 in DNA: TGTGCCAGCAGCTTAGGGGCGGGTAGCAATCAGCCCCAGCATTTT.